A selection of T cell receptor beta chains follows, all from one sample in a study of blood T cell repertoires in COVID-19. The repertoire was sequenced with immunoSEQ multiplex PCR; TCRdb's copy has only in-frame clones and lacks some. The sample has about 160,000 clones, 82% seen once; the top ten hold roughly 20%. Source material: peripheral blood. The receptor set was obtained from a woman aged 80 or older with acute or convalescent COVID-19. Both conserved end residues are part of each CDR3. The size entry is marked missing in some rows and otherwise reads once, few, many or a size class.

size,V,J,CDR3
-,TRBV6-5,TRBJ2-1,CASSLDRGPYNEQFF
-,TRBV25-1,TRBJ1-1,CASSEGGGSTEAFF
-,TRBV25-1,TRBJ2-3,CASSDAGGDTDTQYF
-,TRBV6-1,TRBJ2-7,CASSEGQIYEQYF
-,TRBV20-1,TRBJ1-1,CSARGTEEAFF
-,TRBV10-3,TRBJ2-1,CAISSRGTSYNEQFF
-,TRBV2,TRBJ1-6,CASSVDRSNSPLHF
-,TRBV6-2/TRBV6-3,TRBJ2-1,CASRPLAGGYNEQFF
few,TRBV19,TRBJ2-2,CATLAGELTGELFF
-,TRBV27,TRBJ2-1,CASSLFSGGYNEQFF
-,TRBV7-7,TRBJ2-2,CASSLDVAGGSGELFF
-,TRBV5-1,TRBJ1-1,CASSLFGQPNTEAFF
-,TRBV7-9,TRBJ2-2,CASTLAESTGELFF
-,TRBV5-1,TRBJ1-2,CASRSGQGFNYGYTF
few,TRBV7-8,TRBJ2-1,CASGASGGENEQFF
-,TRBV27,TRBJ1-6,CASSLRGGRSSYNSPLHF
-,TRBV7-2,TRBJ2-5,CASSPASSGNQETQYF
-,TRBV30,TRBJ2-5,CAWSVRPPGHYQETQYF
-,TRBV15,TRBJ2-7,CATSAGGPSYEQYF
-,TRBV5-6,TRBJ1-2,CASSLVQESMGYTF
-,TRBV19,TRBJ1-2,CASSISGSGYGYTF
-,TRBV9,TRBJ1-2,CASSVDPQGGYGYTF
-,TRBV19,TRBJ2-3,CASSMSLGRTDTQYF
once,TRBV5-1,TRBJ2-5,CASSLGTSGSLGETQYF
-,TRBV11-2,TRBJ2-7,CASSSSSGEQYF
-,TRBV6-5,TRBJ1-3,CASSGGHQGNTIYF
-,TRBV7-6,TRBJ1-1,CASSLGAASNTEAFF